A selection of T cell receptor beta chains follows, all from one sample in a study of vaccination effects on CD4 cells after COVID-19. Here immunoSEQ multiplex PCR was the method, and the copy in TCRdb shows in-frame clones only, minus some. The sample has tens of thousands of clones, around three quarters seen once. Antigens for these TCRs are unknown. The sequenced sample was CD4+ T cells from PBMCs cultured with HCoV-OC43 spike peptides, obtained before COVID-19 vaccination. These TCRs come from a human donor who received a COVID-19 vaccine. Both conserved end residues are part of each CDR3. D genes are given only for firm matches. Where a row states a size, it is once, few, many or the class of an expanded clone; other rows omit it.

CDR3 protein	CDR3 DNA	clone size	V gene	D gene	J gene
CASRTGLNTEAFF	TGTGCCAGCAGGACAGGGCTGAACACTGAAGCTTTCTTT	NA	TRBV2	TRBD1	TRBJ1-1
CASSPTDTQYF	TGTGCCAGCAGCCCGACAGATACGCAGTATTTT	NA	TRBV12-3/TRBV12-4	NA	TRBJ2-3
CASSSRDRVYGYTF	TGTGCCAGCAGCTCCCGGGACAGGGTTTATGGCTACACCTTC	NA	TRBV7-9	TRBD1	TRBJ1-2
CASSLGTGSSYNEQFF	TGTGCCAGCAGCTTAGGAACAGGGAGCTCCTACAATGAGCAGTTCTTC	NA	TRBV7-8	NA	TRBJ2-1
CASSPTGTGDSPLHF	TGCGCCAGCAGCCCGACCGGGACAGGTGATTCACCCCTCCACTTT	NA	TRBV4-1	TRBD1	TRBJ1-6
CATSDPALGEQFF	TGTGCCACCAGTGACCCGGCCCTTGGTGAGCAGTTCTTC	NA	TRBV24-1	NA	TRBJ2-1
CASSQDPSRELFF	TGCGCCAGCAGCCAAGATCCCTCAAGGGAGCTGTTTTTT	NA	TRBV4-1	NA	TRBJ2-2
CSVGTTSGEGDTQYF	TGCAGCGTGGGGACTACCTCCGGGGAGGGGGATACGCAGTATTTT	NA	TRBV29-1	TRBD2	TRBJ2-3
CASSLGLFNSPLHF	TGTGCCAGCAGCTTAGGACTATTCAATTCACCCCTCCACTTT	once	TRBV7-3	NA	TRBJ1-6
CASSQAGGAFF	TGTGCCAGCAGCCAGGCAGGGGGAGCTTTCTTT	NA	TRBV14	TRBD1	TRBJ1-1
CASSQGTQPQHF	TGTGCCAGCAGTCAAGGTACTCAGCCCCAGCATTTT	NA	TRBV6-6	NA	TRBJ1-5
CATKQGEASTDTQYF	TGTGCCACCAAACAGGGTGAGGCTAGCACAGATACGCAGTATTTT	few	TRBV2	NA	TRBJ2-3
CASRNNREWDQPQHF	TGTGCCAGTAGGAACAACAGGGAATGGGATCAGCCCCAGCATTTT	NA	TRBV19	NA	TRBJ1-5
CASRGAEAGANVLTF	TGTGCCAGCAGGGGGGCTGAGGCTGGGGCCAACGTCCTGACTTTC	NA	TRBV6-5	NA	TRBJ2-6
CASTRGGNTGELFF	TGTGCCAGCACTCGCGGGGGGAACACCGGGGAGCTGTTTTTT	NA	TRBV6-5	TRBD2	TRBJ2-2
CASSSNTDNSPLHF	TGTGCCAGCAGTTCAAACACCGATAATTCACCCCTCCACTTT	NA	TRBV2	NA	TRBJ1-6